Below, 29 T cell receptor beta chains from the same sample are listed, as sequenced in a study of T cells in Graves' hyperthyroidism and ophthalmopathy. Amplification targeted TCR beta CDR3 regions from RNA transcripts. First-round RT-PCR targeting the TCR CDR3 was performed with the HTBI primer set. MiXCR, applied by TCRdb to the multiplex PCR reads, yields one record per CDR3 protein. The table lists 250,000 to 300,000 distinct CDR3 sequences, about 14% of them singletons. What was sequenced was blood. All receptors come from a woman in her thirties with Graves' hyperthyroidism that later progressed to Graves' ophthalmopathy.

This clonotype was counted many times. The rearrangement joins TRBV2 to TRBJ2-5, with 9 bases fitting TRBD1. Germline V gene lookup returns CDR1 SNHLY and CDR2 FYNNEI. The J segment lost 5 bases and the V segment lost 5 bases, leaving 6 bases of the junction unmatched. The CDR3 consists of 14 residues. In DNA, the CDR3 is TGTGCCAGCAGTACACAGGGGGCAGCGGAGACCCAGTACTTC. Translation gives CASSTQGAAETQYF.

This clonotype was seen more than once but under ten times. V gene TRBV4-3 combines with J gene TRBJ2-5; the D is unclear. CDR1 and CDR2 from the germline V gene are LGHNA and YSLEER. Trimming cost V 0 bases and J 2 bases, with 7 bases left between them. This CDR3 is 14 amino acids long. The CDR3 loop is CASSQDSIQETQYF. CDR3 nucleotide sequence: TGCGCCAGCAGCCAAGACAGCATACAAGAGACCCAGTACTTC.

In its sample, this clonotype was seen many times. The chain recombines TRBV7-9 with TRBJ2-5; a possible D gene is TRBD2 (5 bases). Trimming cost V 4 bases and J 3 bases, with 9 bases left between them. The CDR3 contains 13 residues. Germline CDR1 is SEHNR and CDR2 is FQNEAQ (reference sequence). The CDR3 coding sequence is TGTGCCAGCAGCTCTCCGGGGAAAGAGACCCAGTACTTC. This sequence encodes CASSSPGKETQYF.

This clonotype was detected only a few times. This rearrangement joins TRBV11-2 to TRBJ2-7; D unclear. CDR1 is SGHAT and CDR2 is FQNNGV in the germline V gene. This CDR3 is 15 amino acids long. Trimming stripped 1 base from V and 3 bases from J, with 13 bases between. CDR3 amino acids: CASSLGSAPRYEQYF. In DNA form, the CDR3 reads TGTGCCAGCAGCTTAGGGTCGGCGCCCCGCTACGAGCAGTACTTC.

This clonotype was observed many times. The chain has TRBV28 and TRBJ2-7, with a tentative D call TRBD2 (5 bases). Trimming stripped 6 bases from V and 2 bases from J, with 14 bases between. Germline values: CDR1 MDHEN, CDR2 SYDVKM. The CDR3 consists of 14 residues. The CDR3 is CASSPRRGPYEQYF. Here the CDR3 DNA reads TGTGCCAGCAGCCCCCGGCGCGGGCCCTACGAGCAGTACTTC. The variable domain in full, completed from reference TRBV28 and TRBJ2-7, reads DVKVTQSSRYLVKRTGEKVFLECVQDMDHENMFWYRQDPGLGLRLIYFSYDVKMKEKGDIPEGYSVSREKKERFSLILESASTNQTSMYLCASSPRRGPYEQYFGPGTRLTVT.

The chain couples TRBV6-2 or TRBV6-3 to TRBJ2-1; 9 bases line up with TRBD2. This CDR3 is 16 amino acids long. J lost 3 bases, V lost 11 bases, and 14 bases had no gene match. In germline, CDR1 is MNHEY, CDR2 SVGEGT. In DNA, the CDR3 is TGTGCCGCAGGGGGAATAGCGGGAGATATCTACAATGAGCAGTTCTTC. Protein sequence: CAAGGIAGDIYNEQFF.

DNA of the CDR3: TGTGCCAGTAGTATACAGGGGAGCACTGAAGCTTTCTTT. Translating it yields CASSIQGSTEAFF. The rearrangement uses TRBV19 and TRBJ1-1, with a possible D match to TRBD1 (6 bases). CDR1 and CDR2 (germline): LNHDA, SQIVND (reference sequence). The CDR3 length is 13 residues. Trimming pared 2 bases from V and 4 bases from J, leaving 8 bases between.

A remark on this clonotype: A read error may explain this, as a much larger clone is one base away. The chain joins TRBV6-5 to TRBJ1-1, with D perhaps TRBD1 (5 bases). Trimming left V 2 bases short and J 4 bases short, with 14 bases between. The CDR3 spans 15 residues. The germline CDR1 and CDR2 sequences are MNHEY and SVGAGI. CDR3 region: CASSYPGVRGTEAFF. The CDR3 region has the DNA TGTGCCAGCAGTTACCCGGGAGTGAGGGGCACTGAAGCTTTCTTT.

Concerning this clonotype itself: With a much larger clone just one base away, this may be a read error. V gene TRBV9 combines with J gene TRBJ2-7, with TRBD2 identical over 11 bases. Germline CDR1 and CDR2: SGDLS and YYNGEE. CDR3 length: 18 amino acids. As DNA, the CDR3 is TGTACCAGCAGCGTACCCCATACTAGCGGGAGAAGCTCCTACGAGCAGTACTTC. Translating gives CTSSVPHTSGRSSYEQYF.

This clonotype was detected a few times. J is TRBJ1-2 and V is TRBV28; possibly TRBD1 for D (6 bases). The CDR3 is made up of 15 amino acids. Deletions cut 2 bases from V and 6 bases from J, with 16 bases between. Germline values: CDR1 MDHEN, CDR2 SYDVKM. The CDR3 reads CASSLGQPGQDGYTF. The CDR3, as DNA: TGTGCCAGCAGTTTAGGACAGCCCGGGCAGGATGGCTACACCTTC.

This clonotype occurred many times. This sequence joins TRBV18 and TRBJ2-3, with 9 bases identical to TRBD2. The ends lost 0 bases at V and 6 bases at J; junction bases unmatched: 4. The CDR3 consists of 15 residues. The germline V gene encodes CDR1 KGHSH and CDR2 LQKENI. DNA of the CDR3: TGTGCCAGCTCACCACCTAGCGGGAGTAGGGATACGCAGTATTTT. Amino acids: CASSPPSGSRDTQYF.

Only a few counts were recorded for this clonotype. The rearrangement joins TRBV27 to TRBJ2-1, with 10 positions matching TRBD1. Germline assignment: CDR1 MNHEY and CDR2 SMNVEV (reference sequence). Trimming at V came to 11 bases and at J to 1 base, leaving 17 bases not matched to a gene. The CDR3 runs to 18 residues. The CDR3 region has the DNA TGTGCCTCAGGGGGGACAGGGGAAATAATGAAGTCCTACAATGAGCAGTTCTTC. It translates to CASGGTGEIMKSYNEQFF.

The table lists this clonotype with a few counts. The chain joins TRBV10-3 to TRBJ2-1; tentatively, D is TRBD1 (6 bases). Germline V gives CDR1 ENHRY, CDR2 SYGVKD. The CDR3 sequence is 15 residues long. V gave up 4 bases and J gave up 5 bases, with 15 bases separating them. The CDR3 protein is CAISAGNRVNNEQFF. The CDR3 DNA is TGTGCCATCAGTGCCGGGAACAGGGTTAACAATGAGCAGTTCTTC.

This clonotype was picked up a small number of times. The V call is TRBV19, the J call TRBJ2-1; D possibly corresponds to TRBD1 (5 bases). There are 17 residues in the CDR3. Germline-derived CDR1 and CDR2 are LNHDA and SQIVND (reference sequence). V lost 3 bases to trimming and J lost 10 bases, with 25 bases between them. Here the CDR3 DNA reads TGTGCCAGTAGTATTGATCGTGGCAGGGCCAAAATCGGGGAGCAGTTCTTC. This gives the protein CASSIDRGRAKIGEQFF. Together with reference TRBV19 and TRBJ2-1, the CDR3 gives the full variable domain: DGGITQSPKYLFRKEGQNVTLSCEQNLNHDAMYWYRQDPGQGLRLIYYSQIVNDFQKGDIAEGYSVSREKKESFPLTVTSAQKNPTAFYLCASSIDRGRAKIGEQFFGPGTRLTVL.

This clonotype has ten or more counts. The J gene is TRBJ2-7, the V gene TRBV2, with 10 bases aligning to TRBD1. V lost 3 bases, J lost 5 bases, and 19 bases stayed unmatched. The germline V gene has CDR1 SNHLY and CDR2 FYNNEI. This CDR3 is 19 amino acids long. CDR3 in DNA: TGTGCCAGCAGTGACGGACAGGGGGTTGACGACCGGTGGCTCCACGAGCAGTACTTC. Translation: CASSDGQGVDDRWLHEQYF.

This clonotype came up many times. J is TRBJ1-1 and V is TRBV6-2 or TRBV6-3; no clear D. Germline assignment: CDR1 MNHEY and CDR2 SVGEGT. The CDR3 runs to 14 residues. Trimming left V 3 bases short and J 6 bases short, with 14 bases between. CDR3 sequence: CASSYGTVTSEAFF. The CDR3 DNA reads TGTGCCAGCAGTTATGGAACAGTTACCTCTGAAGCTTTCTTT.

This clonotype came up many times. The chain uses TRBV6-1 and TRBJ1-2, with TRBD1 matching 7 bases. After removal of 6 bases from V and 8 bases from J, the junction contained 12 bases not matched to a gene. The CDR3 runs 14 residues. From germline, CDR1 is MNHNS and CDR2 SASEGT. The chain's CDR3 is CASRYRGEIMGYTF. In nucleotides, the CDR3 is TGTGCCAGCAGGTACAGGGGCGAAATCATGGGCTACACCTTC.

This clonotype has more than one count but fewer than ten. V is TRBV9 and J is TRBJ1-3; unclear D gene. This CDR3 is built from 17 residues. Germline V CDR1 and CDR2: SGDLS, YYNGEE. Trimming removed 0 bases at V and 0 bases at J, with 13 bases between. CDR3 in amino acids: CASSVEKKAYSGNTIYF. The CDR3 DNA reads TGTGCCAGCAGCGTAGAGAAGAAGGCTTACTCTGGAAACACCATATATTTT.

This clonotype came up a few times. The CDR3 DNA follows: TGTGCCAGCAGCTTCGGAAGCGGGAGGGCGATGTGGGGCACCGGGGAGCTGTTTTTT. This sequence encodes CASSFGSGRAMWGTGELFF. The rearrangement uses TRBV13 and TRBJ2-2, with TRBD2 matching over 10 bases. Germline V gives CDR1 PRHDT, CDR2 FYEKMQ (reference sequence). The CDR3 runs to 19 residues. V shed 3 bases, J shed 4 bases, and the junction held 14 bases outside the gene matches.

The table lists this clonotype with many counts. The V gene is TRBV3-1, the J gene TRBJ2-3, with no clear D. The V end lost 1 base, the J end lost 5 bases, and 1 base lay between the germline ends. The CDR3 extends over 11 amino acids. The germline V gene encodes CDR1 LGHDT and CDR2 YNNKEL (reference sequence). The CDR3 loop reads CASSQGDTQYF. In nucleotides, the CDR3 is TGTGCCAGCAGCCAAGGAGATACGCAGTATTTT.

This clonotype was picked up many times. Here the CDR3 reads CASSKDRVGSGYTF. CDR3 nucleotides: TGTGCCAGCAGTAAGGACAGGGTTGGGTCAGGCTACACCTTC. The rearrangement joins TRBV28 to TRBJ1-2, with 8 bases fitting TRBD1. CDR1 and CDR2 (germline): MDHEN, SYDVKM. V shed 5 bases and J 8 bases; nucleotides not matched to a gene: 10. This CDR3 is built from 14 residues.

This clonotype was detected many times. The gene calls are TRBV5-1 and TRBJ2-3; TRBD2 matches at 14 bases. V dropped 1 base and J dropped 4; count of bases not matched to a gene: 17. The CDR3 is 21 amino acids. Germline assignment: CDR1 SGHRS and CDR2 YFSETQ. Written as DNA, the CDR3 is TGCGCCAGCAGCTTGCTCGGACTAGCGGGAGGCGCGGACCTCATGGCAGATACGCAGTATTTT. This gives the protein CASSLLGLAGGADLMADTQYF.

This clonotype was counted a few times. In DNA form, the CDR3 reads TGTGCCAGCAGCCAAGTTGTCAATGAGCAGTTCTTC. Amino acid sequence: CASSQVVNEQFF. The J gene is TRBJ2-1, the V gene TRBV4-2; D gene uncertain. Germline-derived CDR1 and CDR2 are LGHNA and YNFKEQ. V lost 1 base to trimming and J lost 6 bases, with 4 bases between them. The CDR3 extends over 12 amino acids.

Ten or more counts support this clonotype. The chain uses TRBV18 and TRBJ1-1; 9 bases are shared with TRBD1. CDR3 length equals 15 residues. Trimming took 6 bases from V and 1 from J; bases not matched to a gene: 6. The germline V gene encodes CDR1 KGHSH and CDR2 LQKENI. CDR3 residues: CASSTGTGTNTEAFF. The CDR3 DNA is TGTGCCAGCTCGACTGGGACAGGGACGAACACTGAAGCTTTCTTT.

This clonotype occurred many times. This rearrangement joins TRBV28 to TRBJ1-5; no clear D. Trimming cost V 2 bases and J 9 bases, with 8 bases left between them. From germline, CDR1 is MDHEN and CDR2 SYDVKM. The CDR3 contains 12 residues. The CDR3 sequence: CASSLEVSPQHF. CDR3 in DNA: TGTGCCAGCAGTTTAGAGGTCTCGCCCCAGCATTTT.

Many counts were recorded for this clonotype. The chain carries TRBV28 and TRBJ2-4; perhaps TRBD2 as D (6 bases). Trimming left V 3 bases short and J 5 bases short, with 17 bases between. The V gene's germline CDR1 is MDHEN and CDR2 SYDVKM. CDR3 length equals 16 residues. For the CDR3, the DNA is TGTGCCAGCAGTTTTCGACGGCGGAGGGGCCAAAACATTCAGTACTTC. This sequence encodes CASSFRRRRGQNIQYF.

The CDR3 region has the DNA TGTGCCAGCAGCTTGGCCTCGGTAGGGCAGCAGTATTTT. Encoded protein: CASSLASVGQQYF. V usage is TRBV5-6 and J usage is TRBJ2-3; D unclear. V was shortened by 0 bases and J by 11 bases, with 13 bases between the two germline ends. CDR3 length: 13 residues. Germline values: CDR1 SGHDT, CDR2 YYEEEE.

In its sample, this clonotype was seen many times. The V call is TRBV6-1, the J call TRBJ1-1; D is unclear. Per the germline V gene, CDR1 is MNHNS and CDR2 is SASEGT. The CDR3 has 12 amino acids. V gave up 2 bases and J gave up 1 base, with 2 bases separating them. The CDR3 loop reads CASSEQNTEAFF. CDR3 bases: TGTGCCAGCAGTGAACAGAACACTGAAGCTTTCTTT.

The sample holds many counts of this clonotype. As DNA, the CDR3 is TGCAGTGCTAGAGATCCGGTCACAGATACGCAGTATTTT. Its translation is CSARDPVTDTQYF. This chain uses TRBV20-1 with TRBJ2-3; D call uncertain. Germline V gene data show CDR1 as DFQATT and CDR2 as SNEGSKA (reference sequence). The CDR3 spans 13 residues. V dropped 0 bases and J dropped 2 bases, with 6 bases sitting between them.